One sample yielded the 8 T cell receptor beta chains listed below, sequenced in a study of blood T cell repertoires in COVID-19. Using immunoSEQ multiplex PCR, the repertoire was profiled, and TCRdb retains in-frame clones only, with some absent. The sample holds some 100,000 clones, roughly 92% seen once. The sample comprised peripheral blood. The receptor set was obtained from a man in his 70s with acute or convalescent COVID-19.

The chain uses TRBV27 and TRBJ2-7; 8 nucleotides agree with TRBD1. Trimming removed 5 bases from V and 6 bases from J; junction bases left unmatched: 3. This CDR3 region has 12 residues. Germline assignment: CDR1 MNHEY and CDR2 SMNVEV (reference sequence). CDR3 sequence (DNA): TGTGCCAGCAGTCGGACAGGGAGCGAGCAGTACTTC. It translates to CASSRTGSEQYF.

The chain carries TRBV3-1 (or the pseudogene TRBV3-2) and TRBJ1-1; 7 nucleotides agree with TRBD1. The J segment lost 0 bases and the V segment lost 4 bases, leaving 2 bases of the junction unmatched. The germline V gene has CDR1 LGHDT and CDR2 YNNKEL (reference sequence). There are 14 residues in the CDR3. CDR3 region: CASSLGGVNTEAFF. CDR3 sequence (DNA): TGTGCCAGCAGCCTAGGGGGCGTGAACACTGAAGCTTTCTTT.

This clone was counted once. The genes are TRBV28 and TRBJ2-7; 7 nucleotides align to TRBD1. Germline trimming cut 6 bases from V and 8 bases from J; bases unmatched to any gene: 16. The CDR3 contains 15 residues. Germline CDR1 is MDHEN and CDR2 is SYDVKM. DNA of the CDR3: TGTGCCAGCAGCCCAGCCCGACAGGGATCAGGCAAGCAGTACTTC. Translated, it gives CASSPARQGSGKQYF.

V is TRBV19 and J is TRBJ1-1, with 9 bases identical to TRBD1. After removal of 8 bases from V and 0 bases from J, the junction contained 7 bases not matched to a gene. CDR1 LNHDA and CDR2 SQIVND come from the germline V gene (reference sequence). The CDR3 contains 15 residues. CDR3 region: CASWTGARLNTEAFF. The DNA of the CDR3 is TGTGCCAGTTGGACAGGGGCCCGACTGAACACTGAAGCTTTCTTT.

In this sample, this clone turned up once. The chain has TRBV9 and TRBJ2-1; 10 nucleotides match TRBD2. Germline assignment: CDR1 SGDLS and CDR2 YYNGEE. The V gene end was trimmed by 4 bases and the J gene end by 5 bases; junction bases not matched to a gene: 6. The CDR3 spans 15 residues. The CDR3: CASSLTSGFHNEQFF. In DNA, the CDR3 is TGTGCCAGCAGCCTGACTAGCGGGTTCCACAATGAGCAGTTCTTC. Full variable domain (missing parts from reference TRBV9 and TRBJ2-1): DSGVTQTPKHLITATGQRVTLRCSPRSGDLSVYWYQQSLDQGLQFLIQYYNGEERAKGNILERFSAQQFPDLHSELNLSSLELGDSALYFCASSLTSGFHNEQFFGPGTRLTVL.

The genes are TRBV18 and TRBJ2-6; the match to TRBD1 covers 8 bases. Germline V gene lookup returns CDR1 KGHSH and CDR2 LQKENI. The CDR3 extends over 18 amino acids. V shed 3 bases and J 2 bases; nucleotides not matched to a gene: 9. CDR3 DNA sequence: TGTGCCAGCTCACCCCGAGGACAGGGAGTCACTGGGGCCAACGTCCTGACTTTC. It yields the protein CASSPRGQGVTGANVLTF.

The chain employs TRBV10-2 and TRBJ1-2; no clear D. Germline V gene data show CDR1 as WSHSY and CDR2 as SAAADI. Trimming removed 3 bases from V and 8 bases from J, with 10 bases in between. CDR3 length: 12 amino acids. CDR3 DNA sequence: TGCGCCAGCAGTGACCCTTACTTGGGCTACACCTTC. Translated, it gives CASSDPYLGYTF.

This chain connects TRBV6-6 to TRBJ1-2; D is undetermined. There are 12 residues in the CDR3. The germline V gene encodes CDR1 MNHNY and CDR2 SVGAGI (reference sequence). V lost 6 bases and J lost 7, with 12 bases in between. The CDR3 DNA reads as TGTGCCAGCAGCCGAACCACATTTGGCTACACCTTC. This sequence encodes CASSRTTFGYTF.